This entry describes one T cell receptor (beta chain). This specimen comes from a study of CD8 T cells in Susac syndrome. RNA, at about 0.45 to 1 ug, was reverse transcribed with random hexamers. A single record per CDR3 protein comes from TCRdb applying MiXCR to the immunoSEQ multiplex PCR reads. The sample comprises tens of thousands of distinct CDR3 sequences, approximately 96% of which are singletons, and 0.11% rests with the top ten. From blood CD8+ and CD4+ T cells, the TCR beta chain was sequenced. While CD8+ and CD4+ T cells were isolated negatively, TEMRA cells were enriched by FACS. V shed 4 bases, J shed 3 bases, and the junction held 7 bases outside the gene matches. CDR1 is SGHNT and CDR2 is YYREEE in the germline V gene (reference sequence). The CDR3 sequence is 15 residues long.

The receptor was isolated from a human donor with multiple sclerosis. V and J are TRBV5-4 and TRBJ2-5; TRBD2 matches 9 bases. Sequencing input: CD4+ T cells from PBMCs. Here the CDR3 reads CASSQRLAAEETQYF. As DNA, the CDR3 is TGTGCCAGCAGCCAACGACTAGCGGCCGAAGAGACCCAGTACTTC.